This passage covers 10 T cell receptor beta chains from one sample sequenced in a study of tumor-infiltrating lymphocytes in primary liver carcinoma. The approximately 17-32 mg bulk tissue piece was not sorted before simultaneous RNA and DNA extraction. Total RNA amounting to 500 ng was the source from which TCR beta cDNA was made with a constant-region primer. Three-round nested multiplex PCR performed with slightly modified ARM-PCR produced the TCR beta libraries. The two initial PCR rounds, around 11 cycles each, used TRBV1-TRBV30 forward and C-beta reverse primers. From the multiplex PCR reads, TCRdb called clonotypes with MiXCR, one entry per CDR3 protein. The table includes tens of thousands of distinct CDR3 sequences, approximately 71% detected once. Sequenced sample: tumor-adjacent normal liver tissue. The source of these receptors is a man in his forties with primary liver carcinoma and hepatitis B virus infection.

A note on this clonotype: At one end the junction does not follow the germline gene, possibly because of a read error. Here the CDR3 reads CASCEALGELQETKYF. The DNA for the CDR3 is TGTGCCAGCTGTGAAGCACTTGGAGAGCTACAAGAGACCAAGTACTTC. This rearrangement joins TRBV6-1 to TRBJ2-5; the D is unclear. CDR1 is MNHNS and CDR2 is SASEGT in the germline V gene. The CDR3 extends over 16 amino acids.

Details on this clonotype: At one of its ends the junction is not consistent with the germline gene, which may arise from a read error. This chain joins TRBV30 and TRBJ1-1, with D possibly being TRBD1 (5 bases). The CDR3 has 13 amino acids. Germline V gene lookup returns CDR1 GTSNPN and CDR2 SVGIG (reference sequence). The chain's CDR3 is CAWSLQFGTEAIF. CDR3 DNA: TGTGCTTGGAGTCTACAGTTCGGGACTGAAGCTATCTTT.

Worth noting for this clonotype: At one end, the junction sequence differs from germline, possibly due to a read error. The chain is built from TRBV5-1 and TRBJ1-5; unclear D gene. This CDR3 is 14 amino acids long. Germline CDR1 SGHRS, CDR2 YFSETQ. The CDR3 loop reads CASSLGRGNQPQHF. CDR3 DNA sequence: TGCGCCAGTAGCTTAGGACGGGGTAATCAGCCCCAGCATTTT.

The table lists this clonotype with a few counts. The chain couples TRBV29-1 to TRBJ2-7; TRBD1 matches 8 bases. This CDR3 has 12 amino acids. The V gene's germline CDR1 is SQVTM and CDR2 ANQGSEA. J gave up 4 bases and V 8 bases, and 7 bases lay outside the gene matches. The CDR3 reads CSNRTGKYEQYF. In nucleotides, the CDR3 is TGCAGCAATAGGACAGGGAAGTACGAGCAGTACTTC.

Comments on this clonotype: This CDR3 fails to terminate in the conserved phenylalanine or tryptophan, so it likely reflects a read error. This chain joins TRBV5-4 and TRBJ1-3, with D uncertain. The germline gives CDR1 SGHNT, CDR2 YYREEE (reference sequence). The CDR3 covers 16 residues. The CDR3 DNA reads as TGTACCAGCAGCTTGTCGGCCCAAAATCCTGGAAACACCATATATTCT. Encoded protein: CTSSLSAQNPGNTIYS.

To note about this clonotype: A much larger clone lies one base from this, so it may be a read error. The chain carries TRBV20-1 and TRBJ2-1; TRBD2 might be the D (5 bases). The CDR3 loop spans 11 amino acids. Looked up from germline, CDR1 is DFQATT and CDR2 is SNEGSKA (reference sequence). CDR3 amino acids: CSAREEREQSF. The DNA of the CDR3 is TGCAGTGCTAGAGAGGAGAGGGAGCAGTCCTTC.

About this clonotype: With a much larger clone just one base away, this may be a read error. V gene TRBV16 combines with J gene TRBJ1-2, with D hard to call. This CDR3 contains 12 residues. Germline CDR1 is KGHSY and CDR2 is FQNENV. The CDR3 DNA follows: TGTGCCAGCAACCAATCGGCAGATGGCTACACCTTC. Protein product: CASNQSADGYTF. Variable domain in full (rest from reference TRBV16 and TRBJ1-2): GEEVAQTPKHLVRGEGQKAKLYCAPIKGHSYVFWYQQVLKNEFKFLISFQNENVFDETGMPKERFSAKCLPNSPCSLEIQATKLEDSAVYFCASNQSADGYTFGSGTRLTVV.

The V call is TRBV11-1, the J call TRBJ2-5; a possible D gene is TRBD2 (5 bases). The CDR3 length is 14 residues. CDR1 and CDR2 from the germline V gene are SGHAT and FQDESV (reference sequence). The V end was cut by 1 base, the J end by 1 base, with 7 bases between. The CDR3 loop reads CASSLGTFQETQYF. The CDR3 DNA sequence: TGTGCCAGCAGCTTAGGGACTTTCCAAGAGACCCAGTACTTC.

The chain couples TRBV11-2 to TRBJ2-7, with D possibly TRBD1 on 6 matching bases. Germline CDR1 is SGHAT and CDR2 is FQNNGV. This CDR3 spans 19 amino acids. CDR3 in amino acids: CDSSFDRPRCSSYGYEQYF. The DNA for the CDR3 is TGTGATAGCAGCTTCGACAGGCCCCGATGTTCTTCGTACGGTTACGAGCAGTACTTC.

This clonotype was found many times. The gene calls are TRBV5-5 and TRBJ2-3, with no clear D. V was clipped by 0 bases and J by 3 bases, with 8 bases between them. Per germline, CDR1 SGHKS and CDR2 YYEKEE (reference sequence). The CDR3 covers 14 residues. The CDR3 nucleotides read TGTGCCAGCAGCTTGGATGGAATAACAGATACGCAGTATTTT. Its translation is CASSLDGITDTQYF. Combining the CDR3 with reference TRBV5-5 and TRBJ2-3 gives the whole variable domain DAGVTQSPTHLIKTRGQQVTLRCSPISGHKSVSWYQQVLGQGPQFIFQYYEKEERGRGNFPDRFSARQFPNYSSELNVNALLLGDSALYLCASSLDGITDTQYFGPGTRLTVL.